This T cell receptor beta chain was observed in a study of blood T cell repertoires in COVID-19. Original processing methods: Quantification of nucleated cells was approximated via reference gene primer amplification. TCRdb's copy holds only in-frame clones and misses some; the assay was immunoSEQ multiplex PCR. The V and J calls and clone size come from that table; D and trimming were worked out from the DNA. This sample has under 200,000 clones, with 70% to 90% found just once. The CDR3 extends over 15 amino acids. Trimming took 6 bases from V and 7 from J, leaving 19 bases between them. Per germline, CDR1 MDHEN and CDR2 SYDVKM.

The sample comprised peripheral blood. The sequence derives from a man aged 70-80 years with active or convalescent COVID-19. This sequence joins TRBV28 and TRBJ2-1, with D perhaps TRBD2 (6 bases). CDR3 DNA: TGTGCCAGCAGATCTCCAGGGATGGCGGGGAATGAGCAGTTCTTC. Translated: CASRSPGMAGNEQFF.